This T cell receptor (beta chain) was found in a study of prognosis after radiotherapy for stage I lung cancer. Study in general: Recruitment took place in Nanjing, China, where patients with stage I non-small cell lung cancer were enrolled between 2018 and early 2019. Patients received stereotactic body radiotherapy alone, with no concurrent therapy.

From genomic DNA, two-round multiplex PCR was used to amplify TCR beta CDR3. Primers specific to each TRBV and TRBJ gene were used in first-round PCR. Universal primers were what the second PCR round relied on. TCRdb recomputed calls from the multiplex PCR reads with MiXCR, one row per CDR3 protein. Here the sample spans 13,000 to 15,000 distinct CDR3 sequences, about 27% being singletons. This clonotype has ten or more counts. Germline CDR1 LNHDA, CDR2 SQIVND (reference sequence). The V segment lost 7 bases and the J segment 3 bases; nucleotides outside the gene matches: 11. The CDR3 is made up of 15 amino acids.

This chain connects TRBV19 to TRBJ2-5; TRBD2 matches 7 bases. This TCR derives from a donor aged 50 or older with non-small cell lung cancer. Source: PBMCs, taken before or after stereotactic body radiation therapy (not recorded which). The CDR3: CASTTVVGGEETQYF. CDR3 nucleotides: TGTGCCAGTACAACCGTCGTTGGGGGGGAAGAGACCCAGTACTTC.